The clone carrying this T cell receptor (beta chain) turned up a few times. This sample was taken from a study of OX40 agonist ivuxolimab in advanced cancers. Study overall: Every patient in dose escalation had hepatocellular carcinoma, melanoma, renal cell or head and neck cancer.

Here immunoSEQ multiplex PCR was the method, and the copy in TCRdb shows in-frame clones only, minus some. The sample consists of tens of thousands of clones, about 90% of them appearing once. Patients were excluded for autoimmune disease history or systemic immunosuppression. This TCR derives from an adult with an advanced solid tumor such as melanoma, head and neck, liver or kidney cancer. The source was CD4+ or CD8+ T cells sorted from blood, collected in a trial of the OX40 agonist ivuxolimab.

CDR3 region: CASSEWGLTDTQYF. CDR3 bases: TGTGCCAGCAGTGAGTGGGGACTTACAGATACGCAGTATTTT. The chain is built from TRBV2 and TRBJ2-3; D possibly corresponds to TRBD2 (6 bases). The CDR3 spans 14 residues. Germline V gene data show CDR1 as SNHLY and CDR2 as FYNNEI. V lost 3 bases to trimming and J lost 3 bases, with 10 bases between them.